This entry concerns a single T cell receptor beta chain. The antigen remains undetermined. Nominally healthy donors were sampled, though unrecorded immune exposures were likely. Primers included in the PCR were 60 Vbeta and 13 Jbeta primers. Profiling relied on immunoSEQ multiplex PCR, and the TCRdb table lists in-frame clones only, not all of them. This table holds roughly 70,000 clones, around three quarters found once. This entry comes from a study of cytomegalovirus exposure and HLA in healthy donors. The study, taken as a whole, reports: Previously analyzed data showed that most TCR beta V segments were productive at a frequency of about 87% or about 30%. Both high specificity and high sensitivity reportedly marked the classifier's diagnosis of cytomegalovirus status. The study flagged about 150 TCR beta chains as cytomegalovirus-associated.

The TCR was taken from a man in his fifties or sixties in good health and CMV-seronegative. Sequencing was carried out using PBMCs.

The CDR3 reads CASSPDRGPVGYTF. For the CDR3, the DNA is TGTGCCAGCAGCCCTGACAGGGGCCCAGTTGGCTACACCTTC. This chain joins TRBV7-2 and TRBJ1-2, with 8 bases lining up with TRBD1. V was pared by 5 bases and J by 7 bases, with 9 bases of the junction left unmatched. The length of the CDR3 is 14 residues. Germline assignment: CDR1 SGHTA and CDR2 FQGNSA.